This note documents a single T cell receptor (beta chain) sequence. Its specificity is not known. An end of the junction differs from the germline gene, which may be a read error. In germline, CDR1 is SGHVS, CDR2 FNYEAQ. This CDR3 comprises 13 residues. A single record per CDR3 protein comes from TCRdb applying MiXCR to the 5' RACE reads. The top ten hold less than 10% of the sample, which has roughly 610,000 distinct CDR3 sequences, 15% to 20% seen once. This record belongs to a study of T-cell memory formation after mild COVID-19. Study conclusions and caveats: The appearance of some responding clones in pre-infection memory suggested that cross-reactive memory joined.

V usage is TRBV7-6 and J usage is TRBJ1-1, with unresolved D. This TCR derives from an adult woman who had mild COVID-19 (a few samples of this study predate the infection). Cell type and time point are not known. The sequenced sample consisted of PBMCs or a T cell subset sorted from them (not recorded which). CDR3 coding DNA: TGTGCCAGCAGCTTAAGTCGGAACACTGAAGCTTTATTT. Translated, it gives CASSLSRNTEALF.